This note documents a single TCR beta chain sequence. What antigen it recognizes has not been identified. No much larger clonotype is one base removed from it; base qualities were not supplied. The record originates from a study of spatial heterogeneity in lung cancer (dated by TCRdb to between 2018 and 2020). As for the study more broadly: The donors were fewer than 90 patients from the lung TRACERx cohort who had early-stage, untreated non-small cell lung cancer. Beta-chain transcripts were consistently detected in greater numbers than alpha-chain transcripts, which likely reflected higher beta-chain transcript abundance. In the raw uncorrected reads, each unique combination of TCR and UMI appeared more than ten times on average. In non-small cell lung cancer, the study made a quantitative comparison of TCR alpha and beta repertoires among multiple tumor regions, matched nontumor lung and blood. Nonsynonymous mutation counts, determined by whole-exome sequencing of tumor tissue, were related to TCR repertoire features. At surgery, 220 tumor regions, approximately 64 matched nontumor lung samples and 56 PBMC samples were TCR-sequenced for both alpha and beta chains. Follow-up PBMC samples were sequenced whenever available, and the median time to follow-up was roughly two years after resection.

Read against the paper, the sample's time point label means: blood at routine non-recurrence follow-up after resection. TCR sequencing used whole RNA extracted from tumor and nontumor lung tissue, or from cryopreserved PBMC samples, without cell sorting. Only patients for whom sufficient RNA was available from at least two tumor regions were selected for TCR sequencing. Based on the germline V gene, the CDR1 and CDR2 sequences are SQVTM and ANQGSEA. V is shortened by 0 bases, J by 0 bases, and the region joining them spans 13 bases. Its CDR3 holds 16 amino acids, cysteine through phenylalanine. Solely the CDR3 DNA is kept, with 48 bases framed from the first base. Preparation of the library involved 5' RACE. The reads were generated on a NextSeq 500. To allow correction of PCR and sequencing errors, the TCR library protocol tagged every TCR cDNA molecule with a unique molecular identifier. Per the source publication's procedure: TCR identification, UMI-based error correction and CDR3 extraction were performed with Decombinator tools. TCRs above a frequency of 2 per 1,000, corresponding to the top 1% of the tumor frequency distribution, were defined as expanded. Renyi diversity was calculated using the R vegan package after each repertoire was subsampled 100 times to 5,000 TCRs. To build CDR3 similarity networks, amino acid triplet string-kernel similarity was used, and CDR3s were connected when their pairwise similarity was above 0.82. Clones were called with MiXCR by TCRdb after fastp trimmed the public reads at Q25, and only in-frame beta chains were retained. CDR3 protein sequences are deduplicated, and each keeps its most common genes and DNA. What appears here as the V and J calls and clone size reflects TCRdb's work, not the paper's. Recorded for this sample are more than 95,000 distinct CDR3 sequences; less than 15% of them occurred a single time. 16% of the sample comes from the top ten.

What the research found in general, with its limitations: Ubiquitous expanded tumor TCRs showed up in blood more often at tumor resection than at routine follow-up. Additional single-cell paired TCR alpha and beta sequencing was considered necessary to confirm, at a functional level, the hypothesis that regional TCRs recognize regional mutations. Only approximately 13 patients were included in the comparisons of baseline and follow-up blood repertoires.

This sequence was found in a male donor with early-stage non-small cell lung cancer. Sequencing was performed on PBMCs, taken at follow-up. The V and J segments used are TRBV29-1 and TRBJ2-3, with the identity of the D gene unclear. The nucleotide sequence is given as TGCAGCGTTGAAGATCTTCGCTCGTCTAGCACAGATACGCAGTATTTT. This is translated as CSVEDLRSSSTDTQYF.